The present T cell receptor beta chain was sequenced within a study of metastatic and nonmetastatic thyroid tumors. Under the authors' procedure: To classify distant metastasis in papillary thyroid cancer, a model was built from CDR3 differences across clinicopathological groups. TCRdb re-clonotyped the PCR reads through MiXCR. TCRdb's processing, not the authors', yielded these V and J calls. The repertoire holds approximately 31,000 clones, with around 30% as singletons. By sample share, this clone is medium-sized. No treatment had been given to any patient before thyroid surgery. This TCR derives from a female donor with papillary thyroid cancer or a benign thyroid nodule (not recorded which). Some clones in this sample may be carry-over from other donors' samples. Source material: blood.

For the CDR3, the DNA is TGTGCCTGGAGATCCGGTGGTGGCTATGGCTACACCTTC. Translated, it gives CAWRSGGGYGYTF. The chain carries TRBV30 and TRBJ1-2, with D hard to call. CDR3 length: 13 amino acids. The V end was cut by 3 bases, the J end by 4 bases, with 12 bases between. Per the germline V gene, CDR1 is GTSNPN and CDR2 is SVGIG (reference sequence).